This entry describes one TCR beta chain. The antigen remains unidentified. This CDR3 has 17 residues. Trimming left V 1 base short and J 7 bases short, with 22 bases between. The V gene's germline CDR1 is SGHTA and CDR2 FQGTGA. This record comes from a study of early stage breast cancer tumors. For the study at large: Most invasive tumors, about 75% of the 16, were ER+/PR+/HER2-. Around 9.6-fold was the mean read coverage per sample.

Using immunoSEQ multiplex PCR, the repertoire was profiled, and TCRdb retains in-frame clones only, with some absent. The sample carries 9,000 to 10,000 clones, approximately 70% recorded once. Study conclusions and caveats: Tumor and normal breast were distinguished via blood comparison in 14 of 16 patients.

V usage is TRBV7-3 and J usage is TRBJ2-5, with D possibly TRBD2 on 5 matching bases. This receptor was obtained from a person between 50 and 60 years old with breast cancer. The sequencing sample was made of breast tumor tissue. In DNA, the CDR3 is TGTGCCAGCAGCTTAAACCCCCCGTGGAGCGGCGGAGGGACCCAGTACTTC. This codes for CASSLNPPWSGGGTQYF.